Below, one T cell receptor (beta chain) is given with its context. As yet, its antigen is unknown. In germline, CDR1 is SEHNR, CDR2 FQNEAQ (reference sequence). There are 15 residues in the CDR3. V trimming: 7 bases; J trimming: 9 bases; junction bases outside the gene matches: 12. The data belong to a study of cytomegalovirus exposure and HLA in healthy donors. Both 60 Vbeta primers and 13 Jbeta primers went into the PCR. TCRdb's table, derived via immunoSEQ multiplex PCR, lists solely in-frame clones and lacks some. The table records under 150,000 clones, roughly three quarters of them present only once. Study-level results: The productive fraction for most TCR beta V segments was about 87% or about 30% in an earlier analysis. The likely origin of a cluster of highly shared sequence variants was a sequencing artifact.

This TCR came from a woman between 50 and 59 years old in good health and CMV-seronegative. The sample consisted of PBMCs. The chain has TRBV7-9 and TRBJ2-1; 10 positions agree with TRBD2. CDR3 nucleotide sequence: TGTGCCAGCATGAAAAGCGGGGGGGCTTCGGGTGAGCAGTTCTTC. It translates to CASMKSGGASGEQFF.